This record concerns one T cell receptor (beta chain) sequence. The clone's antigen remains unknown. The sample holds no much larger clone one base away, and base qualities are not on file. This sample is drawn from a study of human T cells and chemical hapten exposure (dated by TCRdb to the early 2020s). Regarding the research as a whole: For sensitization, 2% DPC in acetone was applied to a 2 cm by 2 cm area of upper inner arm skin. This study followed changes in the peripheral blood TCR repertoire in vivo during primary and secondary sensitization of alopecia patients to the hapten diphenylcyclopropenone (DPC). Patch testing on the upper back used Finn chambers containing 0.01% DPC, with scoring done after 6 days according to International Contact Dermatitis Research Group standards. About 30 alopecia patients provided blood for TCR sequencing at one to four time points (pre-sensitization, 2, 6 and 24 weeks). Libraries were pooled for sequencing, and variation in per-sample TCR yields was attributed mainly to small differences in library volumes within the pool. Patients additionally received weekly therapeutic DPC doses to the scalp throughout the roughly 23-week study period. Blood samples were taken from patients before sensitization (week 0) and at 2, 6 and about 24 weeks after DPC sensitization. Most of the patients in the cohort were female, and the cohort covered alopecia areata with under or over 50% scalp involvement, alopecia totalis and alopecia universalis. Overall results and qualifications from the work: Alopecia, a presumed autoimmune disease, was present in all patients, so the immune response of the patients might differ from that of healthy individuals. The number of TCRs above 1 in 1000 frequency did not change with DPC sensitization; there was no evidence of global repertoire structure alterations. The number of PT1 expanded TCRs positively correlated with patch test score, significant at thresholds 8, 16 and 32 but not 4. Repeated subsampling changed both the strength of the expansion versus patch-test correlation and the threshold at which that correlation became significant. Significantly more large CDR3 similarity clusters were formed by expanded TCRs than by pre-sensitization or healthy control sets, consistent with antigen-driven responses.

This sample's time point label indicates: pre-sensitization, week 0. The treatment or condition label here, explained by the study, means: therapeutic diphenylcyclopropenone sensitization with weekly scalp DPC. At every patch-test visit, the blood draw took place before the patch test was put on. Patients were considered eligible if aged 18 to 70, diagnosed with alopecia and deemed suitable for DPC therapy, and patients were excluded if pregnant. Total RNA was extracted from unfractionated whole blood collected in Tempus Blood RNA tubes. Receptor libraries were prepared by RACE. Sequencing was performed on a NextSeq 500. During library preparation, unique molecular identifiers were attached to individual cDNA molecules so that TCRs could be counted quantitatively and reproducibly. From each blood RNA sample, both TCR alpha and TCR beta chains were sequenced. The original methods were these. A median of approximately 100,000 TCRs per sample was observed, with a range of 23,224 to 690,600. The Decombinator software suite was used to annotate the V, J and CDR3 of the TCR reads. Every sample was subsampled to the same number of TCRs (28,000) for the PS versus PT1 abundance plots. Expanded TCRs were defined as absent before sensitization and observed at least eight times at the 2-week time point. Starting from the raw public reads, TCRdb applied fastp trimming at Q25, assembled clones with MiXCR and retained in-frame beta chains. Entries are consolidated by CDR3 protein sequence, retaining the most common genes and DNA. TCRdb, rather than the study authors, made the V and J calls. This sample lists 270,000 or so distinct CDR3 sequences; 7.5% to 9% were detected once. The ten top clones hold more than 1% of the sample.

Spanning cysteine to phenylalanine, the CDR3 consists of 15 amino acids. The CDR3 DNA has 45 bases and is translated from base 1. According to the germline V gene, CDR1 reads SGHDN and CDR2 reads FVKESK. Deletion took 2 bases off V and 4 bases off J, with a span of 14 bases between the germline ends. Rearrangement joined TRBV14 to TRBJ1-1; a tentative D call is TRBD1 (5 bases match). The sequence came from a man aged 18 to 35 with alopecia areata. Some clones in this sample may be carry-over from other donors' samples. The sample was whole blood, taken in connection with sensitization to the hapten diphenylcyclopropenone (DPC). CDR3 loop: CASSQLQGGGTEAFF. In nucleotides, the sequence is TGTGCCAGCAGCCAACTCCAGGGCGGTGGCACTGAAGCTTTCTTT.